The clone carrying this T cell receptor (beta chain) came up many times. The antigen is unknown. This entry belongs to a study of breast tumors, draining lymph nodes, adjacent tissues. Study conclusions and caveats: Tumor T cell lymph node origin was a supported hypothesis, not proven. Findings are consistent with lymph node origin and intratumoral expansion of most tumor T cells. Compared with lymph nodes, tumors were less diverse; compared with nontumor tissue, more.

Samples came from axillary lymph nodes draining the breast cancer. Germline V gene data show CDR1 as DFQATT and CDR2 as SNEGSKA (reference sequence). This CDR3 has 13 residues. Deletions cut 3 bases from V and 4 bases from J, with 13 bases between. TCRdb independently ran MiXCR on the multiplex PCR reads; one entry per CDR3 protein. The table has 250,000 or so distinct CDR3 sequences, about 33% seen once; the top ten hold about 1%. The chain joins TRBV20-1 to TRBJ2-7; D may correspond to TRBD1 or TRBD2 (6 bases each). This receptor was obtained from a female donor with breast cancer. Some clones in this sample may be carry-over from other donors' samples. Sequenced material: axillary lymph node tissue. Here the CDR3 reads CSASRGAQYEQYF. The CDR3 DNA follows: TGCAGTGCTAGTAGGGGGGCTCAATACGAGCAGTACTTC.